These 21 T cell receptor beta chains came from one sample sequenced in a study of vaccination and CD4 T cells after COVID-19. Once obtained from cultured CD4+ T cells, the DNA was sequenced using the Oncomine TCR Beta short-read assay. Using its own MiXCR run on the PCR reads, TCRdb lists one record per CDR3 protein. Among more than 13,000 distinct CDR3 sequences listed, about a fifth were seen once. Specified treatment: approximately 9-day PBMC culture with coronavirus spike peptide pools or control peptides (ViraFEST assay). Their target antigens are unknown. The specimen was CD4+ T cells from blood, cultured in vitro, collected before SARS-CoV-2 vaccination. The receptors stem from a human donor who received a COVID-19 vaccine.

This chain links TRBV6-1 with TRBJ2-5; 7 bases are a match to TRBD2. The germline gives CDR1 MNHNS, CDR2 SASEGT. This CDR3 contains 14 residues. With 7 bases clipped from V and 0 bases from J, the junction kept 5 bases outside the gene matches. Here the CDR3 DNA reads TGTGCCAGCACCCCCGGGGGGAACCAAGAGACCCAGTACTTC. Translation gives CASTPGGNQETQYF.

This rearrangement joins TRBV20-1 to TRBJ2-7, with 7 bases lining up with TRBD2. The ends lost 7 bases at V and 6 bases at J; junction bases unmatched: 12. Germline V gene data show CDR1 as DFQATT and CDR2 as SNEGSKA (reference sequence). This CDR3 has 13 residues. In DNA form, the CDR3 reads TGCAGTGTAAGGGAGGGCCATCTTCGCGAGCAGTACTTC. Protein product: CSVREGHLREQYF.

V and J are TRBV20-1 and TRBJ1-4, with no clear D. The CDR3 is 18 residues long. Germline CDR1 DFQATT, CDR2 SNEGSKA (reference sequence). Trimming cost V 0 bases and J 8 bases, with 25 bases left between them. CDR3 amino acids: CSARDRARYVPTGEKLFF. CDR3 bases: TGCAGTGCTAGAGATCGAGCCAGATACGTCCCCACGGGCGAAAAACTGTTTTTT.

This clonotype is medium-sized (0.01 to 0.1%) in the sample. The gene calls are TRBV6-5 and TRBJ1-2; no clear D gene. This CDR3 comprises 11 residues. In germline, CDR1 is MNHEY, CDR2 SVGAGI. V dropped 4 bases and J dropped 4 bases, with 4 bases sitting between them. DNA of the CDR3: TGTGCCAGCAGTTTGGCCTATGGCTACACCTTC. Its translation is CASSLAYGYTF.

The rearrangement uses TRBV5-1 and TRBJ2-3, with a tentative D call TRBD2 (7 bases). CDR1 and CDR2 (germline): SGHRS, YFSETQ. The CDR3 spans 15 residues. Trimming cost V 0 bases and J 4 bases, with 12 bases left between them. CDR3: CASSLVGGAPDTQYF. CDR3 nucleotide sequence: TGCGCCAGCAGCTTGGTTGGGGGGGCCCCAGATACGCAGTATTTT. Combining the CDR3 with reference TRBV5-1 and TRBJ2-3 gives the whole variable domain KAGVTQTPRYLIKTRGQQVTLSCSPISGHRSVSWYQQTPGQGLQFLFEYFSETQRNKGNFPGRFSGRQFSNSRSEMNVSTLELGDSALYLCASSLVGGAPDTQYFGPGTRLTVL.

The chain has TRBV7-8 and TRBJ2-7; tentative D call: TRBD2 (6 bases). The germline V gene encodes CDR1 SGHVS and CDR2 FQNEAQ. V lost 5 bases and J lost 2, with 13 bases in between. The CDR3 spans 14 residues. This chain's CDR3 is CASSPGTVAYEQYF. The CDR3 DNA reads as TGTGCCAGCAGCCCCGGGACTGTTGCCTACGAGCAGTACTTC.

CDR3 sequence: CASIPGTGYSGELFF. In DNA, the CDR3 is TGTGCCAGCATCCCCGGGACAGGGTATTCCGGGGAGCTGTTTTTT. The J gene is TRBJ2-2, the V gene TRBV7-6; 9 nucleotides align to TRBD1. The V segment lost 7 bases and the J segment 6 bases; nucleotides outside the gene matches: 9. Germline assignment: CDR1 SGHVS and CDR2 FNYEAQ. The CDR3 extends over 15 amino acids.

This clonotype was seen a few times. The chain combines TRBV28 with TRBJ1-2; the D gene is possibly TRBD1 (5 bases). V shed 4 bases and J shed 6 bases, with 12 bases lying between them. Germline V gives CDR1 MDHEN, CDR2 SYDVKM. The CDR3 runs to 13 residues. The CDR3 is CASSSPDSDGYTF. CDR3 DNA sequence: TGTGCCAGCAGTTCTCCTGACAGTGATGGCTACACCTTC.

This chain uses TRBV6-1 with TRBJ2-7; the match to TRBD2 covers 9 bases. V lost 4 bases to trimming and J lost 2 bases; unmatched junction nucleotides: 9. There are 16 residues in the CDR3. The germline V gene has CDR1 MNHNS and CDR2 SASEGT. The CDR3 DNA reads TGTGCCAGCAGTGTACGCGCTAGCGGGGATACCTACGAGCAGTACTTC. It translates to CASSVRASGDTYEQYF.

V usage is TRBV29-1 and J usage is TRBJ2-7; D not resolved. Germline V gives CDR1 SQVTM, CDR2 ANQGSEA. The CDR3 has 11 residues. V was pared by 6 bases and J by 0 bases, with 6 bases between. The CDR3 DNA reads as TGCAGCGTGAACCTCTCCTACGAGCAGTACTTC. Encoded protein: CSVNLSYEQYF.

The chain couples TRBV4-2 to TRBJ1-2, with TRBD1 matching over 9 bases. The CDR3 is made up of 17 amino acids. Germline CDR1 reads LGHNA; CDR2 reads YNFKEQ. V was pared by 4 bases and J by 0 bases, with 9 bases of the junction left unmatched. The CDR3 loop reads CASSRRDRELANYGYTF. The CDR3 DNA reads as TGTGCCAGCAGCCGTCGGGACAGGGAGTTAGCTAACTATGGCTACACCTTC.

The rearrangement uses TRBV2 and TRBJ1-2; a possible D gene is TRBD1 (6 bases). Trimming removed 5 bases at V and 5 bases at J, with 15 bases between. This CDR3 contains 14 residues. In germline, CDR1 is SNHLY, CDR2 FYNNEI. The CDR3 DNA sequence: TGTGCCAGCAGTATTCGACAGGCGGGGTATGGCTACACCTTC. This translates into CASSIRQAGYGYTF. The full variable domain, rest sourced from reference TRBV2 and TRBJ1-2, is EPEVTQTPSHQVTQMGQEVILRCVPISNHLYFYWYRQILGQKVEFLVSFYNNEISEKSEIFDDQFSVERPDGSNFTLKIRSTKLEDSAMYFCASSIRQAGYGYTFGSGTRLTVV.

This clonotype is medium-sized. This chain connects TRBV7-8 to TRBJ1-2; 8 positions match TRBD1. CDR1 is SGHVS, CDR2 FQNEAQ, per germline. With 3 bases clipped from V and 2 bases from J, the junction kept 5 bases outside the gene matches. CDR3 length: 15 residues. CDR3 amino acids: CASSFPGTGNYGYTF. The CDR3 DNA reads as TGTGCCAGCAGCTTTCCCGGGACAGGCAACTATGGCTACACCTTC. Complete variable domain (other parts from reference TRBV7-8 and TRBJ1-2): GAGVSQSPRYKVAKRGQDVALRCDPISGHVSLFWYQQALGQGPEFLTYFQNEAQLDKSGLPSDRFFAERPEGSVSTLKIQRTQQEDSAVYLCASSFPGTGNYGYTFGSGTRLTVV.

This clonotype is labeled medium-sized. V gene TRBV20-1 combines with J gene TRBJ1-5; tentative D call: TRBD1 (5 bases). In germline, CDR1 is DFQATT, CDR2 SNEGSKA (reference sequence). The length of the CDR3 is 15 residues. The ends were cut back, 5 bases at V and 3 bases at J, with 17 bases in the middle. CDR3 region: CSAAISGTNNQPQHF. The CDR3 DNA reads TGCAGTGCTGCTATATCCGGGACGAACAATCAGCCCCAGCATTTT.

This clonotype has a handful of counts. The V call is TRBV7-3, the J call TRBJ2-6, with no clear D. Trimming removed 4 bases from V and 0 bases from J, with 22 bases in between. Germline CDR1 is SGHTA and CDR2 is FQGTGA. This CDR3 has 20 residues. The CDR3 nucleotides read TGTGCCAGCAGCTACTTTACCCCCCGGGCAACGGGCTCTGGGGCCAACGTCCTGACTTTC. This translates into CASSYFTPRATGSGANVLTF.

The V and J genes are TRBV19 and TRBJ1-2; the match to TRBD1 covers 10 bases. V trimming: 7 bases; J trimming: 2 bases; junction bases outside the gene matches: 4. This CDR3 has 14 amino acids. CDR1 is LNHDA, CDR2 SQIVND, per germline (reference sequence). The CDR3 bases are TGTGCCAGTAACGAGGGACAGGGGAACTATGGCTACACCTTC. Amino acids: CASNEGQGNYGYTF.

The chain couples TRBV6-1 to TRBJ2-6, with D possibly being TRBD1 (7 bases). This CDR3 is built from 16 residues. Germline CDR1 reads MNHNS; CDR2 reads SASEGT. Trimming pared 3 bases from V and 1 base from J, leaving 10 bases between. The CDR3 loop is CASSDRGVSGANVLTF. The CDR3 coding sequence is TGTGCCAGCAGTGACAGGGGGGTATCTGGGGCCAACGTCCTGACTTTC.

This clonotype was observed a few times. This chain links TRBV6-1 with TRBJ2-1; D tentatively fits TRBD1 or TRBD2 (5 bases each). Trimming removed 8 bases from V and 7 bases from J, with 15 bases in between. This CDR3 has 13 residues. Germline V gene data show CDR1 as MNHNS and CDR2 as SASEGT. DNA for the CDR3: TGTGCCAGCCGTCGGGGCCTAGGAAATGAGCAGTTCTTC. As protein: CASRRGLGNEQFF.

The rearrangement uses TRBV14 and TRBJ1-1, with 9 bases lining up with TRBD1. V shed 5 bases, J shed 3 bases, and the junction held 1 base outside the gene matches. The CDR3 covers 13 residues. The germline gives CDR1 SGHDN, CDR2 FVKESK. CDR3 coding DNA: TGTGCCAGCAGCTGGGACAGGGACACTGAAGCTTTCTTT. It codes for CASSWDRDTEAFF. The full variable domain, completed using reference TRBV14 and TRBJ1-1, is EAGVTQFPSHSVIEKGQTVTLRCDPISGHDNLYWYRRVMGKEIKFLLHFVKESKQDESGMPNNRFLAERTGGTYSTLKVQPAELEDSGVYFCASSWDRDTEAFFGQGTRLTVV.

This chain links TRBV27 with TRBJ2-5; D is unclear. Germline CDR1 and CDR2: MNHEY and SMNVEV (reference sequence). Trimming left V 4 bases short and J 1 base short, with 7 bases between. The CDR3 runs 13 residues. CDR3 coding DNA: TGTGCCAGCAGTTCTGGCGCCCAAGAGACCCAGTACTTC. Amino acids: CASSSGAQETQYF.

This clonotype occurred a few times. The chain is built from TRBV10-3 and TRBJ1-6; a weak D match, TRBD1 (6 bases). The V gene's germline CDR1 is ENHRY and CDR2 SYGVKD. With 4 bases removed from V and 4 bases from J, the gap between germline ends came to 8 bases. The CDR3 consists of 14 residues. The CDR3 sequence: CAISATGYNSPLHF. The CDR3 bases are TGTGCCATCAGTGCGACAGGATATAATTCACCCCTCCACTTT.